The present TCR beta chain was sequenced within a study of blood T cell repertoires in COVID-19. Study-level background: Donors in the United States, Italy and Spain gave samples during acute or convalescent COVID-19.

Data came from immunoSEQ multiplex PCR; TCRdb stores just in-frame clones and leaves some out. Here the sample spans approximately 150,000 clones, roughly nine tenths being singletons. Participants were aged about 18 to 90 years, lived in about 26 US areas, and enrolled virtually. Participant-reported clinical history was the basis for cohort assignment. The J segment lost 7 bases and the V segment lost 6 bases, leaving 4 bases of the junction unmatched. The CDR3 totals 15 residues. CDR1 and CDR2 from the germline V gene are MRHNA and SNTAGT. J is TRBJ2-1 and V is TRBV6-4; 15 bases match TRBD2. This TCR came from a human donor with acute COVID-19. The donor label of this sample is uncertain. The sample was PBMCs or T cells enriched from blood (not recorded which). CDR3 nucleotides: TGTGCCAGCAGCCCGGGACTAGCGGGGGGAAATGAGCAGTTCTTC. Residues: CASSPGLAGGNEQFF.